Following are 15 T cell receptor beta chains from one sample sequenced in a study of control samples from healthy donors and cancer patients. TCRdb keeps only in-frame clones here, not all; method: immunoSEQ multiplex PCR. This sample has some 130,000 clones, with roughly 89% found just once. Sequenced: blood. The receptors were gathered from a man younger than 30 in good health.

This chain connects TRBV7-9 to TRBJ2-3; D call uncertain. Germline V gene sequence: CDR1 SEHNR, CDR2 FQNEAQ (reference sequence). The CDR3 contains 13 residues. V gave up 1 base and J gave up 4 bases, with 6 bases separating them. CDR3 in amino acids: CASSLGGSDTQYF. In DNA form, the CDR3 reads TGTGCCAGCAGCTTAGGGGGTTCAGATACGCAGTATTTT.

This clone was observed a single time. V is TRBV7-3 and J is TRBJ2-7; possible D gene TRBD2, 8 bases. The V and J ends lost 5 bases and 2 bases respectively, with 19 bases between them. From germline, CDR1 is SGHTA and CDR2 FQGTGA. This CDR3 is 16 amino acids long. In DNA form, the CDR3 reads TGTGCCAGCAGCCTACGGGGGGGCACAGGGGCCTACGAGCAGTACTTC. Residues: CASSLRGGTGAYEQYF.

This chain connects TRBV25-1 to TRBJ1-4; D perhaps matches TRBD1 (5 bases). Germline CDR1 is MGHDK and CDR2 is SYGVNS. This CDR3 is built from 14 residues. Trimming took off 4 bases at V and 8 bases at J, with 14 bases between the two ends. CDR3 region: CASSALGQEEKLFF. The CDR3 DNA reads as TGTGCCAGCAGTGCCTTGGGGCAGGAAGAAAAACTGTTTTTT.

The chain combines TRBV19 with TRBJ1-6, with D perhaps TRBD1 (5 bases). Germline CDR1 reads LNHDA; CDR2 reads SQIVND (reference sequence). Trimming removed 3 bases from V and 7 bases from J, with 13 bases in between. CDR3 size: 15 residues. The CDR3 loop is CASSIGAGDNSPLHF. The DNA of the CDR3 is TGTGCCAGTAGTATCGGGGCAGGTGACAATTCACCCCTCCACTTT.

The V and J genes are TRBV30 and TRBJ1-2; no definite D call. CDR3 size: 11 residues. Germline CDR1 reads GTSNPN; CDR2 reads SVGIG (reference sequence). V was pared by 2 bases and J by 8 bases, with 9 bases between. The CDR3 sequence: CAWSTAGGYTF. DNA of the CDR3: TGTGCCTGGAGTACGGCGGGCGGCTACACCTTC.

The CDR3 loop is CASRGAGVETQYF. In DNA, the CDR3 is TGTGCCAGCAGGGGGGCCGGGGTGGAGACCCAGTACTTC. This rearrangement joins TRBV2 to TRBJ2-5, with a possible D match to TRBD1 (6 bases). The V and J ends lost 6 bases and 5 bases respectively, with 13 bases between them. The CDR3 totals 13 residues. CDR1 is SNHLY and CDR2 is FYNNEI in the germline V gene.

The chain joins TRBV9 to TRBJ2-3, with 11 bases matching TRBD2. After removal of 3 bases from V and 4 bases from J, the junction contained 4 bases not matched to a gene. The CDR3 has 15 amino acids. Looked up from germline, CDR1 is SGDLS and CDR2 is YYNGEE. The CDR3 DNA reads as TGTGCCAGCAGCGCCCTAGCGGGGGGCCCAGATACGCAGTATTTT. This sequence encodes CASSALAGGPDTQYF.

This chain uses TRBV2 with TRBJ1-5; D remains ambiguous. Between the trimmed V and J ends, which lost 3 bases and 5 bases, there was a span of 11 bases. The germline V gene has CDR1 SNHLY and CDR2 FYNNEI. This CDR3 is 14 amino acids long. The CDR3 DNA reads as TGTGCCAGCAGTGATGGAAGGGCTTATCAGCCCCAGCATTTT. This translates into CASSDGRAYQPQHF.

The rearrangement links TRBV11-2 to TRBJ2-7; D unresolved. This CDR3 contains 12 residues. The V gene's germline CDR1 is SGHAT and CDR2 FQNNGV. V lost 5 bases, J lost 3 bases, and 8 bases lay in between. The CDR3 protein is CASSGSFYEQYF. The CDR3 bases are TGTGCCAGCAGCGGCAGCTTCTACGAGCAGTACTTC.

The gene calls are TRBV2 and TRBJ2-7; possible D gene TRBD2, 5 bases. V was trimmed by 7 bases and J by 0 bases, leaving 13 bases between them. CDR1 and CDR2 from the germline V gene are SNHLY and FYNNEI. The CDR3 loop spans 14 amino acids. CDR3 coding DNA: TGTGCCAGCAATGAGCGGTTCTTCTCCTACGAGCAGTACTTC. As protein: CASNERFFSYEQYF. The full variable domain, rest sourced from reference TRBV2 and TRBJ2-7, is EPEVTQTPSHQVTQMGQEVILRCVPISNHLYFYWYRQILGQKVEFLVSFYNNEISEKSEIFDDQFSVERPDGSNFTLKIRSTKLEDSAMYFCASNERFFSYEQYFGPGTRLTVT.

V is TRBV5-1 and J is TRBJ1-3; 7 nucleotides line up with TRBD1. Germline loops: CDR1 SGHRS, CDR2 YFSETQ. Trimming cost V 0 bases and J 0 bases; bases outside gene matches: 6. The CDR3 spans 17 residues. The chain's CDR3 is CASSLEEGASSGNTIYF. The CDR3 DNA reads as TGCGCCAGCAGCTTGGAGGAGGGGGCCAGCTCTGGAAACACCATATATTTT.

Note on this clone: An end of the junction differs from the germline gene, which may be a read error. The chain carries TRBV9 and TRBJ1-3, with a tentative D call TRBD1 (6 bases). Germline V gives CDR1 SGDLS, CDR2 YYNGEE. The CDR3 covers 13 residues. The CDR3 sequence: CASSVDGGGTLDF. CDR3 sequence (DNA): TGTGCCAGCAGCGTAGATGGAGGGGGGACACTTGATTTT.

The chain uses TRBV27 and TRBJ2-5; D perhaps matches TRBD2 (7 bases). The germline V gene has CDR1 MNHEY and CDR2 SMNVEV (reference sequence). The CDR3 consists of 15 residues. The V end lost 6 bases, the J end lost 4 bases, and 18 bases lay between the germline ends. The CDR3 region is CASSPRRGGGETQYF. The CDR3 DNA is TGTGCCAGCAGCCCCCGGAGGGGGGGCGGAGAGACCCAGTACTTC.

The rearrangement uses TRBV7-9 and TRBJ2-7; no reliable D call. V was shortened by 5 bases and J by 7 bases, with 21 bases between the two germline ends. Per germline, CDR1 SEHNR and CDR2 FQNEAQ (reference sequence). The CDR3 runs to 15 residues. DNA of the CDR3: TGTGCCAGCAGCGCCGTCGGGCTACCGAGGTGGGAGCAGTACTTC. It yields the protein CASSAVGLPRWEQYF.

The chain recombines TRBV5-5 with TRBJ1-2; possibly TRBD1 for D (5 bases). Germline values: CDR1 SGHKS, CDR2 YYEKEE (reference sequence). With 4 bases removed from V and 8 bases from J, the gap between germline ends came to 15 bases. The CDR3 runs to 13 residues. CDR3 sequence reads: CASSAYTGEGYTF. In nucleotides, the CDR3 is TGTGCCAGCAGCGCTTATACAGGAGAGGGCTACACCTTC.